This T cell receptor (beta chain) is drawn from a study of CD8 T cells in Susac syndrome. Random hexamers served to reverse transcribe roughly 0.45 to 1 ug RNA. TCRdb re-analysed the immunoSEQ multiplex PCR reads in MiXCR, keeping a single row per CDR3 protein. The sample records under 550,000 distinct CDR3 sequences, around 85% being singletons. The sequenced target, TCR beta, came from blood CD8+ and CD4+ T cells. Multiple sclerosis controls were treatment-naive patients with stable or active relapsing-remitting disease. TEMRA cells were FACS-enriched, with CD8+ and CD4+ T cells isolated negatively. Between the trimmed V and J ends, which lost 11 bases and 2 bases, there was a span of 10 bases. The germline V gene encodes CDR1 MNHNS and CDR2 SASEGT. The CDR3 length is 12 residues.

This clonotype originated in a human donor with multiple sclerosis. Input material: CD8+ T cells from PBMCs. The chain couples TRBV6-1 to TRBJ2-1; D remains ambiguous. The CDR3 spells CAVGPTYNEQFF. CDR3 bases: TGTGCCGTAGGCCCCACCTACAATGAGCAGTTCTTC.